These T cell receptor beta chains were read from a single sample in a study of blood T cells in healthy people across ages. TCRdb re-analysed the 5' RACE reads in MiXCR, keeping a single row per CDR3 protein. This sample has almost 1 million distinct CDR3 sequences, with just over 50% found just once. The sequenced sample consisted of blood. Every receptor here comes from a woman aged 60-70 years in good health. Both conserved end residues are part of each CDR3. A D gene is named only where the DNA matches it firmly.

j_call: TRBJ2-7; v_call: TRBV4-2; d_call: TRBD2; cdr3_aa: CASSQEQAGGPYEQYF
j_call: TRBJ2-3; v_call: TRBV15; d_call: NA; cdr3_aa: CATSREVAGTSTDTQYF
j_call: TRBJ2-3; v_call: TRBV29-1; d_call: NA; cdr3_aa: CGVELRSSTDTQYF
j_call: TRBJ2-5; v_call: TRBV12-3/TRBV12-4; d_call: TRBD1; cdr3_aa: CASRADRDQETQYF
j_call: TRBJ2-5; v_call: TRBV3-1; d_call: NA; cdr3_aa: CASSQGRIQETQYF
j_call: TRBJ2-1; v_call: TRBV9; d_call: NA; cdr3_aa: CASSVAGRGYNEQFF
j_call: TRBJ2-3; v_call: TRBV5-6; d_call: NA; cdr3_aa: CASSLGVSDTQYF
j_call: TRBJ2-3; v_call: TRBV7-7; d_call: NA; cdr3_aa: CASSLLPTSTDTQYF
j_call: TRBJ2-7; v_call: TRBV28; d_call: NA; cdr3_aa: CASSSPGRASYEQYF
j_call: TRBJ2-5; v_call: TRBV29-1; d_call: NA; cdr3_aa: CSVDGLNFGEETQYF
j_call: TRBJ2-3; v_call: TRBV24-1; d_call: TRBD2; cdr3_aa: CATSDSRTSGIFDTQYF
j_call: TRBJ2-3; v_call: TRBV10-3; d_call: TRBD2; cdr3_aa: CAINKREGIVTDTQYF
j_call: TRBJ1-2; v_call: TRBV6-6; d_call: NA; cdr3_aa: CASSYSTRGYGYTF
j_call: TRBJ1-2; v_call: TRBV27; d_call: NA; cdr3_aa: CASSFRDTLYGYTF
j_call: TRBJ2-3; v_call: TRBV7-9; d_call: NA; cdr3_aa: CASTPGGTPSTDTQYF
j_call: TRBJ1-4; v_call: TRBV7-9; d_call: TRBD1; cdr3_aa: CASSLGQGGEKLFF
j_call: TRBJ2-1; v_call: TRBV5-1; d_call: NA; cdr3_aa: CASSPPGRSSYNEQFF